This T cell receptor beta chain came from a study of PD-1 blockade in classical Hodgkin lymphoma. Sample time point: cycle 4 day 1 (C4D1), after less than seven weeks of nivolumab. All patients relapsed after autologous stem cell transplantation, and brentuximab vedotin exposure varied. Starting with thawed PBMCs, CD4+ T cells were purified by magnetic negative selection. Overall study results and limits: Prior therapy or disease activity may underlie the repertoire differences, whose causes remain undefined.

V lost 11 bases to trimming and J lost 6 bases, with 17 bases between them. Per the germline V gene, CDR1 is MNHEY and CDR2 is SMNVEV (reference sequence). The CDR3 loop spans 13 amino acids. TCRdb keeps only in-frame clones here, not all; method: immunoSEQ multiplex PCR. The data show about 15,000 clones, 65% to 85% seen once. In regard to this clone: Its antigen is not known.

The sequenced sample was CD4+ T cells from blood, obtained before the fourth cycle of nivolumab. This sequence was found in a human donor with classical Hodgkin lymphoma. The chain employs TRBV27 and TRBJ2-1; D gene unclear. Here the CDR3 DNA reads TGTGCCGCCCGAGACTGGGAAGCCAATGAGCAGTTCTTC. It yields the protein CAARDWEANEQFF.